One sample yielded the 13 T cell receptor beta chains listed below, sequenced in a study of blood T cell repertoires in COVID-19. Only in-frame clones appear in the TCRdb table, and some are missing; sequencing was by immunoSEQ multiplex PCR. Among fewer than 200,000 clones, roughly 80% were seen once, and the ten largest hold 4.4%. Sequencing was performed on PBMCs or T cells enriched from blood (not recorded which). The source is a woman aged 45-59 years who had recovered from COVID-19.

This clone was observed a single time. This chain joins TRBV11-3 and TRBJ2-1; tentatively, D is TRBD1 (6 bases). This CDR3 has 12 amino acids. V gave up 6 bases and J gave up 7 bases, with 10 bases separating them. Germline V CDR1 and CDR2: SGHNT, YENEEA. The CDR3: CASRSTGNEQFF. CDR3 bases: TGTGCCAGCAGGTCGACAGGTAATGAGCAGTTCTTC.

This clone was observed a few times. The V gene is TRBV12-3 or TRBV12-4, the J gene TRBJ1-1; 7 bases fit TRBD1. V was clipped by 6 bases and J by 9 bases; unmatched bases: 10. The CDR3 consists of 13 residues. The CDR3: CASSQGTASKAFF. CDR3 sequence (DNA): TGTGCCAGCAGCCAAGGGACAGCCAGTAAAGCTTTCTTT.

The V gene is TRBV3-1 (or the pseudogene TRBV3-2), the J gene TRBJ1-2; D gene ambiguous. The CDR3 extends over 14 amino acids. V was shortened by 1 base and J by 4 bases, with 10 bases between the two germline ends. Germline CDR1 LGHDT, CDR2 YNNKEL (reference sequence). The DNA of the CDR3 is TGTGCCAGCAGCCAAGGGTTGACACCCTATGGCTACACCTTC. Translated, it gives CASSQGLTPYGYTF.

This chain connects TRBV6-2 or TRBV6-3 to TRBJ1-6, with 12 bases identical to TRBD1. Germline V gene sequence: CDR1 MNHEY, CDR2 SVGEGT. This CDR3 spans 17 amino acids. Trimming at V came to 5 bases and at J to 10 bases, leaving 12 bases not matched to a gene. The DNA for the CDR3 is TGTGCCAGCAGTCCCACTCAATCCGGGACAGGGGGCTCACCCCTCCACTTT. Amino acids: CASSPTQSGTGGSPLHF.

This clone appeared once. The CDR3 coding sequence is TGTGCCAGCAGTCCGGGACAGCGCTCCTACAATGAGCAGTTCTTC. Encoded protein: CASSPGQRSYNEQFF. The chain employs TRBV6-2 or TRBV6-3 and TRBJ2-1; 7 bases align to TRBD1. Germline CDR1 MNHEY, CDR2 SVGEGT. V shed 5 bases and J 0 bases; nucleotides not matched to a gene: 4. This CDR3 has 15 residues.

This clone appeared a few times. In DNA form, the CDR3 reads TGTGCCAGCAGCCCAGTAGGGAGTTTTGGAACCGGGGAGCTGTTTTTT. Translating gives CASSPVGSFGTGELFF. V is TRBV9 and J is TRBJ2-2; tentative D call: TRBD2 (5 bases). CDR1 SGDLS and CDR2 YYNGEE come from the germline V gene. Trimming stripped 4 bases from V and 5 bases from J, with 18 bases between. The CDR3 runs to 16 residues. Together with reference TRBV9 and TRBJ2-2, the CDR3 gives the full variable domain: DSGVTQTPKHLITATGQRVTLRCSPRSGDLSVYWYQQSLDQGLQFLIQYYNGEERAKGNILERFSAQQFPDLHSELNLSSLELGDSALYFCASSPVGSFGTGELFFGEGSRLTVL.

The chain uses TRBV6-5 and TRBJ1-1, with D uncertain. V was shortened by 6 bases and J by 1 base, with 6 bases between the two germline ends. CDR3 length equals 12 residues. Germline V gives CDR1 MNHEY, CDR2 SVGAGI. The DNA of the CDR3 is TGTGCCAGCAGGTTTAGGAACACTGAAGCTTTCTTT. Residues: CASRFRNTEAFF.

This chain joins TRBV3-1 (or the pseudogene TRBV3-2) and TRBJ1-4, with D uncertain. The CDR3 runs 14 residues. Trimming cost V 4 bases and J 2 bases, with 8 bases left between them. The germline V gene encodes CDR1 LGHDT and CDR2 YNNKEL (reference sequence). Written as DNA, the CDR3 is TGTGCCAGCAGCCCTCGAGGTACTAATGAAAAACTGTTTTTT. Its translation is CASSPRGTNEKLFF.

This clone was observed a single time. This chain connects TRBV6-5 to TRBJ1-1; tentatively, D is TRBD1 (5 bases). V shed 5 bases and J shed 6 bases, with 13 bases lying between them. The CDR3 loop spans 13 amino acids. Per germline, CDR1 MNHEY and CDR2 SVGAGI. The CDR3 is CASSPRQRAEAFF. CDR3 DNA: TGTGCCAGCAGTCCCCGACAGAGAGCTGAAGCTTTCTTT.

The chain employs TRBV11-3 and TRBJ1-1, with D maybe TRBD1 (6 bases). V was clipped by 1 base and J by 6 bases, with 15 bases between them. This CDR3 is built from 15 residues. CDR1 is SGHNT, CDR2 YENEEA, per germline. The chain's CDR3 is CASSLGLQGRAEAFF. In nucleotides, the CDR3 is TGTGCCAGCAGCTTAGGTTTGCAGGGGCGGGCTGAAGCTTTCTTT.

This clone appeared a few times. V gene TRBV5-1 combines with J gene TRBJ1-3, with 11 bases that match TRBD1. The CDR3 spans 16 residues. Germline CDR1 and CDR2: SGHRS and YFSETQ. J was trimmed by 8 bases and V by 0 bases; bases with no gene match: 7. The CDR3 loop reads CASSLAPGQGVDTIYF. The DNA of the CDR3 is TGCGCCAGCAGCTTGGCCCCGGGACAGGGGGTAGACACCATATATTTT. Looking up the rest from reference TRBV5-1 and TRBJ1-3 gives the full variable domain: KAGVTQTPRYLIKTRGQQVTLSCSPISGHRSVSWYQQTPGQGLQFLFEYFSETQRNKGNFPGRFSGRQFSNSRSEMNVSTLELGDSALYLCASSLAPGQGVDTIYFGEGSWLTVV.

This clone has a count of ten or more. The chain couples TRBV6-5 to TRBJ2-3, with no clear D. The CDR3 is 15 residues long. CDR1 and CDR2 from the germline V gene are MNHEY and SVGAGI. V was clipped by 0 bases and J by 2 bases, with 9 bases between them. CDR3 region: CASSYSGQNTDTQYF. CDR3 coding DNA: TGTGCCAGCAGTTACTCGGGCCAGAACACAGATACGCAGTATTTT.

The rearrangement uses TRBV10-3 and TRBJ1-4; the match to TRBD1 covers 9 bases. There are 23 residues in the CDR3. The trim removed 3 bases at V and 5 bases at J, leaving 28 bases unmatched. Germline CDR1 ENHRY, CDR2 SYGVKD. The CDR3 sequence is CAISEIGSGQGAQSHRLNEKLFF. The DNA of the CDR3 is TGTGCCATCAGTGAAATTGGGTCGGGACAGGGTGCCCAGTCGCACCGTTTAAATGAAAAACTGTTTTTT.